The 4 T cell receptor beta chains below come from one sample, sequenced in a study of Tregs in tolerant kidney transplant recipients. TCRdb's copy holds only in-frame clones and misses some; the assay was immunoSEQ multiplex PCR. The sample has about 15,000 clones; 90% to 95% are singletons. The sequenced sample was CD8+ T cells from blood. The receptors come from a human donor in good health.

CDR3 amino acids: CASSFLGSPSYNEQFF. As DNA, the CDR3 is TGTGCCAGCAGCTTCCTAGGCTCGCCCTCCTACAATGAGCAGTTCTTC. This rearrangement joins TRBV11-2 to TRBJ2-1; D is unresolved. The germline V gene encodes CDR1 SGHAT and CDR2 FQNNGV. This CDR3 comprises 16 residues. Trimming removed 3 bases at V and 0 bases at J, with 12 bases between.

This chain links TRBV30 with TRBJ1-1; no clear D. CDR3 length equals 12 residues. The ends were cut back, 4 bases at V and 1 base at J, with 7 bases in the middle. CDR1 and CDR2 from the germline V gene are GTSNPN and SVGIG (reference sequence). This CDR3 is CAWNPENTEAFF. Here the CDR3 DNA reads TGTGCCTGGAACCCGGAGAACACTGAAGCTTTCTTT.

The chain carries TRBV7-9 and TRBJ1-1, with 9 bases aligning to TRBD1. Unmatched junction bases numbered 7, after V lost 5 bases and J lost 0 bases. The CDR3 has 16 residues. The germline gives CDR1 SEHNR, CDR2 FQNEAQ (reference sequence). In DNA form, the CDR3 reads TGTGCCAGCAGCCCCCGGGACAGGGTAATGAACACTGAAGCTTTCTTT. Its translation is CASSPRDRVMNTEAFF.

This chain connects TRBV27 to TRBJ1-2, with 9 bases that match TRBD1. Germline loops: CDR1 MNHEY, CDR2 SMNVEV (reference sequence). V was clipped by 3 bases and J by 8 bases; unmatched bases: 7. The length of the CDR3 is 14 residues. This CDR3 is CASSFTGGRWGYTF. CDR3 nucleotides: TGTGCCAGCAGTTTCACAGGGGGCCGTTGGGGCTACACCTTC.